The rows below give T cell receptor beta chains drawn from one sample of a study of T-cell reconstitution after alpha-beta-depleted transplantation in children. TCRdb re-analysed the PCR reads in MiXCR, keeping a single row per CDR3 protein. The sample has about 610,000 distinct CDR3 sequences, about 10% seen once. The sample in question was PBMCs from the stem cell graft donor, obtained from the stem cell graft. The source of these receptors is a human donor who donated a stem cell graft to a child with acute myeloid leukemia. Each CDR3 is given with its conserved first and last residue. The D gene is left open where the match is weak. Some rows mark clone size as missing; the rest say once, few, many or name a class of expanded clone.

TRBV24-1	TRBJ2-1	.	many	TGTGCCACCAGTGATTACCGTTACAATGAGCAGTTCTTC	CATSDYRYNEQFF
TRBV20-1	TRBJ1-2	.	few	TGCAGTGCTAGAGACAGGGTTGCGGATGGCTACACCTTC	CSARDRVADGYTF
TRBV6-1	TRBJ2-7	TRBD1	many	TGTGCCATTCAACGGGGACAGGGAGAGTACGAGCAGTACTTC	CAIQRGQGEYEQYF
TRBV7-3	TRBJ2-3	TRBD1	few	TGTGCCAGCAGCCCAAGACAGGGTTCTAACACAGATACGCAGTATTTT	CASSPRQGSNTDTQYF
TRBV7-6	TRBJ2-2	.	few	TGTGCCAGCAGCTCCCTAGTAACCACCGGGGAGCTGTTTTTT	CASSSLVTTGELFF
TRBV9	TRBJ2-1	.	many	TGTGCCAGCAGCCCCAGGGGTGGCGGAGGCTCCTACAATGAGCAGTTCTTC	CASSPRGGGGSYNEQFF
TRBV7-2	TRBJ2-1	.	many	TGTGCCAGCAGCTTCACTAGCCTTTACAATGAGCAGTTCTTC	CASSFTSLYNEQFF
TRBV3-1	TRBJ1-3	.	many	TGTGCCAGCAGCCCTACGGCTGGAAACACCATATATTTT	CASSPTAGNTIYF
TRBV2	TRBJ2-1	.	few	TGTGCCAGCAGGGCGGGCAGGGAAGGTTACAATGAGCAGTTCTTC	CASRAGREGYNEQFF
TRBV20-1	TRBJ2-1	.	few	TGCAGTGCTAGAGATCGATTGGGTAGGGAGCAGTTCTTC	CSARDRLGREQFF
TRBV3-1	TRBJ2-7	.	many	TGTGCCAGCAGCCAGGCGGGGGCCTCGTACGAGCAGTACTTC	CASSQAGASYEQYF
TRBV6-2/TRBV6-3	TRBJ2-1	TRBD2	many	TGTGCCAGCAGCCGCCTGGGCGGGAGTTTTGAGCAGTTCTTC	CASSRLGGSFEQFF
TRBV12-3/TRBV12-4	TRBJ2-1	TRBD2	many	TGTGCCAGCAGTTTAGGTGGGGCGGGAGTGGGCAATGAGCAGTTCTTC	CASSLGGAGVGNEQFF
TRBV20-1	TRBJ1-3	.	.	TGCAGTGCTCGTCTTCGGTCGACTGGAAACACCATATATTTT	CSARLRSTGNTIYF
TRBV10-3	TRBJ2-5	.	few	TGTGCCTCCGGGATACAGGAGACCCAGTACTTC	CASGIQETQYF
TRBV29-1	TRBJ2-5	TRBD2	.	TGCAGCGTTGGCGGGAGATTGGAGACCCAGTACTTC	CSVGGRLETQYF
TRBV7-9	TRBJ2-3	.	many	TGTGCCAGCAGTCAATACGCGGGGGCCACAGATACGCAGTATTTT	CASSQYAGATDTQYF
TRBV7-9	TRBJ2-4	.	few	TGTGCCAGCAGCTCGGGAAACATTCAGTACTTC	CASSSGNIQYF
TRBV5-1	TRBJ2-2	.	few	TGCGCCAGCAGCTTGCGGGCCTCTGGGGACACCGGGGAGCTGTTTTTT	CASSLRASGDTGELFF
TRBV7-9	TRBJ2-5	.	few	TGTGCCAGCAGCTTATCACAGGGCCCTACTTACCAAGAGACCCAGTACTTC	CASSLSQGPTYQETQYF
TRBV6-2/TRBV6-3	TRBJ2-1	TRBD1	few	TGTGCCAGCAGTTTCCCTACGGACAGGGCGGTCAACAATGAGCAGTTCTTC	CASSFPTDRAVNNEQFF
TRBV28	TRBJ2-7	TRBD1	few	TGTGCCAGCAGCGACAGGGGGCTTCGAGGCGAGCAGTACTTC	CASSDRGLRGEQYF
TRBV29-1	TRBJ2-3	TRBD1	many	TGCAGCGCCGACAGGGGTGTGACAGATACGCAGTATTTT	CSADRGVTDTQYF
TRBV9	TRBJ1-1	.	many	TGTGCCAGCAGCGCCCGACAGAACACTGAAGCTTTCTTT	CASSARQNTEAFF
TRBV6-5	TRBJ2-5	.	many	TGTGCCAGCAGTTACTCGAGAGGCTATCAAGAGACCCAGTACTTC	CASSYSRGYQETQYF
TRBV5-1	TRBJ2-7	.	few	TGCGCCAGCAGCTTGGAAGGGCAGACTAAATACGAGCAGTACTTC	CASSLEGQTKYEQYF
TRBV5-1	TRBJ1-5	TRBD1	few	TGCGCCAGCAGCCCCGGGGACAGGGGTGGCAATCAGCCCCAGCATTTT	CASSPGDRGGNQPQHF
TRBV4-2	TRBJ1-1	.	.	TGTGCCAGCAGCCAGCCCACCGATGGGGACACTGAAGCTTTCTTT	CASSQPTDGDTEAFF
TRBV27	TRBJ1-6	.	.	TGTGCCAGCGGGATCCTTAATTCACCCCTCCACTTT	CASGILNSPLHF
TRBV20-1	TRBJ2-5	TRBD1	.	TGCAGTGCTTATGACAGGGGGGGCTTGGCCCAGTACTTC	CSAYDRGGLAQYF
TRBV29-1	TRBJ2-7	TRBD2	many	TGCAGCGCGTTAGCGGGAGCAGTAACCTACGAGCAGTACTTC	CSALAGAVTYEQYF
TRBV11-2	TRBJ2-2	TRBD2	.	TGTGCCAGCAGCCCCCAGACTAGCGGGCGCCTCGCGAACACCGGGGAGCTGTTTTTT	CASSPQTSGRLANTGELFF
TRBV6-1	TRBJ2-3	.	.	TGTGCCGCCACCCAACGGGGTGGCACAGATACGCAGTATTTT	CAATQRGGTDTQYF
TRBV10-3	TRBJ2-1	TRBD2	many	TGTGCCATCAGGAGGGGGGGGACTAGCGGGAGCTCCTACAATGAGCAGTTCTTC	CAIRRGGTSGSSYNEQFF
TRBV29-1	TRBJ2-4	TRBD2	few	TGCAGCGCAGGACTAGCGGGATCCAAAAACATTCAGTACTTC	CSAGLAGSKNIQYF
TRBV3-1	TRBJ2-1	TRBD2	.	TGTGCCTTCTGTTTGGGACTAGCGGGAGGGGCGAGGGGTAATGAGCAGTTCTTC	CAFCLGLAGGARGNEQFF
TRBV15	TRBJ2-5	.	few	TGTGCCACCAGCAGAGCCCAGGCGGAAGAGACCCAGTACTTC	CATSRAQAEETQYF
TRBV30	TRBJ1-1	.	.	TGTGCCTGGAGTGGGAGTTCCTCGGGGTACACTGAAGCTTTCTTT	CAWSGSSSGYTEAFF
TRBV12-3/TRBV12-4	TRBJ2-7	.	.	TGTGCCAGCAGTTTAGAAGTAGCCTACGAGCAGTACTTC	CASSLEVAYEQYF
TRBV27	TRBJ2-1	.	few	TGTGCCAGCAGTTTATCTGGCGGGCCTGACTACAATGAGCAGTTCTTC	CASSLSGGPDYNEQFF
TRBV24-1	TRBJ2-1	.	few	TGTGCCACCAGTGAACTTAGCGGCTCCTACAATGAGCAGTTCTTC	CATSELSGSYNEQFF
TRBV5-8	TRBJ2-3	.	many	TGTGCCAGCAGCTCCTCCCGACTTAGCACAGATACGCAGTATTTT	CASSSSRLSTDTQYF
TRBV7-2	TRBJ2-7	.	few	TGTGCCAGCTCCAGCGGGCCCCAACCCTACGAGCAGTACTTC	CASSSGPQPYEQYF
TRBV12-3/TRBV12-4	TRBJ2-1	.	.	TGTGCCATCCGGGACTCACAGAAGGAGCAGTTCTTC	CAIRDSQKEQFF
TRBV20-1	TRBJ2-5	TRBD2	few	TGCAGTGCTAGAGATATTAGCGGGGGGCGGGAGACCCAGTACTTC	CSARDISGGRETQYF
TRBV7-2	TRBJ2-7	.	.	TGTGCCAGCAGCCCCCGTCCCCCTAGAGGGAGTTACGAGCAGTACTTC	CASSPRPPRGSYEQYF
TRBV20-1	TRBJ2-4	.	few	TGCAGTGCTAGGCGACAGCTAGCCAAAAACATTCAGTACTTC	CSARRQLAKNIQYF
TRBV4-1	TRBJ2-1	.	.	TGCGCCAGCAGCCAAGTGTTTCGGGGAAGCGGCAATGAGCAGTTCTTC	CASSQVFRGSGNEQFF
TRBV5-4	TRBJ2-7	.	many	TGTGCCAGCAGCTTGCGTTTCCAGTCTTTATACGAGCAGTACTTC	CASSLRFQSLYEQYF
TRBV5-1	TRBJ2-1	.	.	TGCGCCAGCAGCTTGGTCCCCAACGGCAATGAGCAGTTCTTC	CASSLVPNGNEQFF